The next 20 T cell receptor beta chains were all read from a single sample in a study of T cell responses to AZD1222 COVID-19 vaccine. The method was immunoSEQ multiplex PCR; TCRdb's version includes in-frame clones alone and lacks a portion of them. This sample yields 190,000 or so clones, of which roughly 92% are seen a single time; around 1% belongs to the top ten. This specimen consisted of peripheral blood, obtained 28 days after the second AZD1222 dose. These receptors were obtained from an adult who received the AZD1222 COVID-19 vaccine.

This rearrangement joins TRBV2 to TRBJ1-3; a possible D gene is TRBD1 (5 bases). Germline assignment: CDR1 SNHLY and CDR2 FYNNEI. The CDR3 is 14 amino acids. Trimming removed 8 bases at V and 0 bases at J, with 11 bases between. The CDR3 loop is CASATGPSGNTIYF. CDR3 DNA: TGTGCCAGCGCAACAGGCCCCTCTGGAAACACCATATATTTT.

This chain uses TRBV10-1 with TRBJ2-2; 9 bases align to TRBD1. The CDR3 loop spans 15 amino acids. Trimming removed 5 bases from V and 6 bases from J; junction bases left unmatched: 7. Germline loops: CDR1 WNHNN, CDR2 SYGVQD (reference sequence). CDR3 residues: CASSQPGQGAGELFF. CDR3 bases: TGCGCCAGCAGTCAACCGGGACAGGGTGCCGGGGAGCTGTTTTTT.

This chain uses TRBV18 with TRBJ2-7, with TRBD1 identical over 10 bases. Per the germline V gene, CDR1 is KGHSH and CDR2 is LQKENI. J lost 2 bases, V lost 5 bases, and 12 bases had no gene match. The CDR3 has 17 residues. The CDR3 loop is CASSSARQGAMTYEQYF. The CDR3 DNA is TGTGCCAGCTCATCAGCCCGACAGGGGGCAATGACCTACGAGCAGTACTTC.

On this clone itself: This sample includes further DNA sequences coding for the same CDR3. This chain joins TRBV28 and TRBJ2-7; D unresolved. With 5 bases removed from V and 4 bases from J, the gap between germline ends came to 3 bases. The CDR3 length is 10 residues. Per the germline V gene, CDR1 is MDHEN and CDR2 is SYDVKM. The CDR3 DNA is TGTGCCAGCAGTCGTTACGAGCAGTACTTC. Protein sequence: CASSRYEQYF.

This clone was seen only once. The CDR3 DNA sequence: TGCGCCAGCAGCTTGGGGACGGTACAGGGTCCAACAACTAATGAAAAACTGTTTTTT. It translates to CASSLGTVQGPTTNEKLFF. The V gene is TRBV5-1, the J gene TRBJ1-4; weak D call: TRBD1 (6 bases). The CDR3 is made up of 19 amino acids. Germline CDR1 SGHRS, CDR2 YFSETQ. V was clipped by 0 bases and J by 0 bases, with 18 bases between them.

This clone appeared a single time. This chain joins TRBV11-3 and TRBJ2-7; the D gene could be TRBD1 or TRBD2 (5 bases each). CDR3 length: 16 amino acids. Germline V gene data show CDR1 as SGHNT and CDR2 as YENEEA. The V end lost 3 bases, the J end lost 2 bases, and 17 bases lay between the germline ends. The CDR3 sequence: CASSLGTGTDTYEQYF. The CDR3 DNA is TGTGCCAGCAGCTTGGGTACCGGGACCGATACCTACGAGCAGTACTTC.

Regarding this clone: Other DNA sequences in this specimen translate into the identical CDR3. The chain uses TRBV6-2 or TRBV6-3 and TRBJ1-3; D remains unclear. The ends were cut back, 5 bases at V and 0 bases at J, with 8 bases in the middle. The CDR3 covers 14 residues. From germline, CDR1 is MNHEY and CDR2 SVGEGT. The CDR3 spells CASSPEYSGNTIYF. DNA for the CDR3: TGTGCCAGCAGTCCGGAGTACTCTGGAAACACCATATATTTT.

This clone has a single count. The chain carries TRBV7-3 and TRBJ1-6; 8 nucleotides line up with TRBD1. The CDR3 extends over 13 amino acids. Germline values: CDR1 SGHTA, CDR2 FQGTGA. Germline trimming cut 5 bases from V and 12 bases from J; bases unmatched to any gene: 6. The CDR3 DNA is TGTGCCAGCAGCGCCGGGGACAGGATACCCCTCCACTTT. It specifies CASSAGDRIPLHF. The variable domain in full, with the rest retrieved from reference TRBV7-3 and TRBJ1-6, is GAGVSQTPSNKVTEKGKYVELRCDPISGHTALYWYRQSLGQGPEFLIYFQGTGAADDSGLPNDRFFAVRPEGSVSTLKIQRTERGDSAVYLCASSAGDRIPLHFGNGTRLTVT.

The chain joins TRBV5-6 to TRBJ2-2, with 7 bases lining up with TRBD2. This CDR3 has 15 residues. Per the germline V gene, CDR1 is SGHDT and CDR2 is YYEEEE. With V trimmed by 1 base and J by 4 bases, 4 bases remained unmatched. CDR3 DNA sequence: TGTGCCAGCAGCTTGATGCGGGAGTTCACCGGGGAGCTGTTTTTT. This gives the protein CASSLMREFTGELFF.

The V and J genes are TRBV9 and TRBJ2-5, with D possibly being TRBD2 (7 bases). V shed 3 bases and J shed 2 bases, with 14 bases lying between them. CDR1 SGDLS and CDR2 YYNGEE come from the germline V gene. The CDR3 has 15 residues. CDR3 DNA sequence: TGTGCCAGCAGCGAGGGGGGGACTCTACAAGAGACCCAGTACTTC. This translates into CASSEGGTLQETQYF. Based on the CDR3 plus reference TRBV9 and TRBJ2-5, the full variable domain is DSGVTQTPKHLITATGQRVTLRCSPRSGDLSVYWYQQSLDQGLQFLIQYYNGEERAKGNILERFSAQQFPDLHSELNLSSLELGDSALYFCASSEGGTLQETQYFGPGTRLLVL.

This chain uses TRBV6-1 with TRBJ1-2, with D hard to call. The germline gives CDR1 MNHNS, CDR2 SASEGT. V dropped 3 bases and J dropped 8 bases, with 10 bases sitting between them. The CDR3 sequence is 12 residues long. Here the CDR3 DNA reads TGTGCCAGCAGTGAGGAGGGTCGAGGCTACACCTTC. Translated, it gives CASSEEGRGYTF.

The V call is TRBV5-1, the J call TRBJ2-1; D is undetermined. The V gene lost 0 bases and the J gene lost 2 bases, with 6 bases spanning the gap. The CDR3 has 14 residues. CDR1 is SGHRS, CDR2 YFSETQ, per germline. The CDR3 spells CASSLEVPYNEQFF. In DNA, the CDR3 is TGCGCCAGCAGCTTGGAGGTACCCTACAATGAGCAGTTCTTC.

The sample holds one count of this clone. The chain couples TRBV5-8 to TRBJ2-7; the D gene is possibly TRBD2 (5 bases). The CDR3 spans 15 residues. Germline CDR1 and CDR2: SGHTS and YDEGEE. Trimming removed 3 bases at V and 3 bases at J, with 16 bases between. CDR3 in amino acids: CASSSVDSVYYEQYF. In nucleotides, the CDR3 is TGTGCCAGCAGCTCGGTTGATAGCGTCTACTACGAGCAGTACTTC.

J is TRBJ1-6 and V is TRBV9; 7 bases are shared with TRBD1. Unmatched junction bases numbered 15, after V lost 4 bases and J lost 5 bases. The CDR3 loop spans 18 amino acids. Germline V gene data show CDR1 as SGDLS and CDR2 as YYNGEE. The DNA of the CDR3 is TGTGCCAGCAGCTATGCAACAGGGGCAAATCGAGATAATTCACCCCTCCACTTT. This encodes CASSYATGANRDNSPLHF.

The rearrangement uses TRBV6-5 and TRBJ2-7, with a weak D call TRBD2 (6 bases). CDR3 length: 13 amino acids. Deletions cut 6 bases from V and 4 bases from J, with 13 bases between. Germline loops: CDR1 MNHEY, CDR2 SVGAGI. The CDR3 nucleotides are TGTGCCAGCAGCAAAGAGGCGGGGTACGAGCAGTACTTC. This sequence encodes CASSKEAGYEQYF.

A note on this clone: The junction shows a germline mismatch at one end, possibly a read error. V gene TRBV12-3 or TRBV12-4 combines with J gene TRBJ2-5; unclear D gene. The CDR3 is made up of 12 amino acids. The CDR3 spells CASSLERPASHF. DNA of the CDR3: TGTGCCAGCAGTTTAGAAAGGCCGGCCAGTCACTTC.

The chain is built from TRBV6-5 and TRBJ2-3; 7 nucleotides match TRBD1. This CDR3 comprises 14 residues. The ends lost 6 bases at V and 2 bases at J; junction bases unmatched: 5. CDR1 and CDR2 from the germline V gene are MNHEY and SVGAGI. CDR3 sequence reads: CASSRTGYTDTQYF. The CDR3 DNA sequence: TGTGCCAGCAGCAGGACAGGATACACAGATACGCAGTATTTT.

V is TRBV5-1 and J is TRBJ2-3; D not certain. V gave up 2 bases and J gave up 0 bases, with 7 bases separating them. CDR3 length equals 14 residues. Germline V lookup: CDR1 SGHRS, CDR2 YFSETQ. CDR3 protein: CASSFMRSTDTQYF. The CDR3 bases are TGCGCCAGCAGCTTCATGCGGAGCACAGATACGCAGTATTTT.

V is TRBV5-1 and J is TRBJ2-7, with D perhaps given as TRBD1 or TRBD2 (6 bases each). V lost 2 bases and J lost 3, with 12 bases in between. From germline, CDR1 is SGHRS and CDR2 YFSETQ. There are 14 residues in the CDR3. This chain's CDR3 is CASSLQGLIYEQYF. The DNA for the CDR3 is TGCGCCAGCAGCTTACAGGGACTCATCTACGAGCAGTACTTC. Filled out from reference TRBV5-1 and TRBJ2-7, the complete variable domain reads KAGVTQTPRYLIKTRGQQVTLSCSPISGHRSVSWYQQTPGQGLQFLFEYFSETQRNKGNFPGRFSGRQFSNSRSEMNVSTLELGDSALYLCASSLQGLIYEQYFGPGTRLTVT.

The rearrangement links TRBV5-5 to TRBJ1-1; D possibly corresponds to TRBD1 (5 bases). In germline, CDR1 is SGHKS, CDR2 YYEKEE (reference sequence). Trimming cost V 1 base and J 0 bases, with 10 bases left between them. The CDR3 has 15 residues. The CDR3 region has the DNA TGTGCCAGCAGCTTGTATGGGGGGTTGAACACTGAAGCTTTCTTT. Residues: CASSLYGGLNTEAFF. Drawing the rest from reference TRBV5-5 and TRBJ1-1, the complete variable domain is DAGVTQSPTHLIKTRGQQVTLRCSPISGHKSVSWYQQVLGQGPQFIFQYYEKEERGRGNFPDRFSARQFPNYSSELNVNALLLGDSALYLCASSLYGGLNTEAFFGQGTRLTVV.